This TCR beta chain comes out of a study of T cell clones after liver transplantation. The overall study: Tolerant meant at least one year fully off immunosuppression without liver enzymes above twice normal. Study-wide results and limits: Compared with third party-reactive sequences, donor-reactive ones declined more, independent of withdrawal success.

Profiled with immunoSEQ multiplex PCR; TCRdb holds only in-frame clones, not every one. The sample shows about 53,000 clones, about 88% of them seen only once. As concerns this clone: The antigen remains unidentified.

CDR3 size: 14 residues. CDR1 and CDR2 from the germline V gene are MDHEN and SYDVKM. Germline trimming cut 1 base from V and 6 bases from J; bases unmatched to any gene: 3. This chain uses TRBV28 with TRBJ2-7, with 10 bases aligning to TRBD2. The sequence came from a human donor who received a liver transplant. The specimen comprised CD4+ T cells from blood, sampled before liver transplant. The CDR3 DNA reads as TGTGCCAGCAGTTTATCACTAGCGGGATCCGAGCAGTACTTC. Translated, it gives CASSLSLAGSEQYF.